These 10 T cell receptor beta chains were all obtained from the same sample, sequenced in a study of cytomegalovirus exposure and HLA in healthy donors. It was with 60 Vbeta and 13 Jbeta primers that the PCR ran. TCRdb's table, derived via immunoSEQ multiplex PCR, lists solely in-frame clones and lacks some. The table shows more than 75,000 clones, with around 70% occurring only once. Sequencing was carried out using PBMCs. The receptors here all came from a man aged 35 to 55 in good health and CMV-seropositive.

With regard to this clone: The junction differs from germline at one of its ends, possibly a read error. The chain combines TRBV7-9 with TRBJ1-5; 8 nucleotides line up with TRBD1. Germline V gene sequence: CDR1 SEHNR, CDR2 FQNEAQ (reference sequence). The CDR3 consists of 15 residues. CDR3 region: CSSSLQGGSNQPQHF. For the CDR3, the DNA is TGTTCCAGCAGCCTACAGGGGGGAAGCAATCAGCCCCAGCATTTT.

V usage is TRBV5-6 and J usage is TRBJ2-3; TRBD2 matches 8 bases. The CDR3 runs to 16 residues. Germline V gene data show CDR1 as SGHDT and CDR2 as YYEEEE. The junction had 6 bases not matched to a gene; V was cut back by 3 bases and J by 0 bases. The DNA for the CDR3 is TGTGCCAGCAGCTCAACCCGACTAGCGAGCACAGATACGCAGTATTTT. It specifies CASSSTRLASTDTQYF. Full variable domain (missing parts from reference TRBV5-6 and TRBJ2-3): DAGVTQSPTHLIKTRGQQVTLRCSPKSGHDTVSWYQQALGQGPQFIFQYYEEEERQRGNFPDRFSGHQFPNYSSELNVNALLLGDSALYLCASSSTRLASTDTQYFGPGTRLTVL.

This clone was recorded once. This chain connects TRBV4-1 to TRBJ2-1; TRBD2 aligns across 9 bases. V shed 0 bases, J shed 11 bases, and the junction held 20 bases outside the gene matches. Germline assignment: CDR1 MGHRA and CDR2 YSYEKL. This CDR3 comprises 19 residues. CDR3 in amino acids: CASSQDMEPGLASHAKQFF. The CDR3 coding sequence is TGCGCCAGCAGCCAAGATATGGAACCGGGACTAGCTTCTCACGCTAAGCAGTTCTTC.

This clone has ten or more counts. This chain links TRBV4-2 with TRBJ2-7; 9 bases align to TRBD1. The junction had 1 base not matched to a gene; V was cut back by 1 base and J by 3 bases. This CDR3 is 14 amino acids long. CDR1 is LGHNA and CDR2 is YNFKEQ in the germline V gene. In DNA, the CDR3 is TGTGCCAGCAGCCAAGGGACAGGGGACTACGAGCAGTACTTC. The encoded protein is CASSQGTGDYEQYF.

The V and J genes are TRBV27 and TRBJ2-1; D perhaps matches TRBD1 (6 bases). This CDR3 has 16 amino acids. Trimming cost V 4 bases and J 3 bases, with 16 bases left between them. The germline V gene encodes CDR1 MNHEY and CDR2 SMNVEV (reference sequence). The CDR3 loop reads CASSSGAVRRYNEQFF. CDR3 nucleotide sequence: TGTGCCAGCAGTTCAGGGGCTGTGAGGCGCTACAATGAGCAGTTCTTC.

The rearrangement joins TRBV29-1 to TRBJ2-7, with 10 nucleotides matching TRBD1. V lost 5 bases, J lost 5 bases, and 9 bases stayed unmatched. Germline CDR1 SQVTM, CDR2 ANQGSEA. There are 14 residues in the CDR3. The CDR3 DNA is TGCAGCGTTTCACCGGGACAGGGGTTCCACGAGCAGTACTTC. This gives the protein CSVSPGQGFHEQYF.

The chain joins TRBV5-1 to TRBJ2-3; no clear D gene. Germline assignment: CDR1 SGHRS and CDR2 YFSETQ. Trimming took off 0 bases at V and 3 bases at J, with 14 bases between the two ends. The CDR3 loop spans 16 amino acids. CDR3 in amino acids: CASSLDGQLHTDTQYF. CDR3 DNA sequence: TGCGCCAGCAGCTTGGATGGGCAATTGCATACAGATACGCAGTATTTT.

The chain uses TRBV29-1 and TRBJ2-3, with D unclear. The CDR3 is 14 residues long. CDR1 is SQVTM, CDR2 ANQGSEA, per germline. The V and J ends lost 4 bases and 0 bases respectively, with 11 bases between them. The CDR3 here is CSVGQPSSTDTQYF. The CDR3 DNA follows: TGCAGCGTTGGACAACCATCAAGCACAGATACGCAGTATTTT.

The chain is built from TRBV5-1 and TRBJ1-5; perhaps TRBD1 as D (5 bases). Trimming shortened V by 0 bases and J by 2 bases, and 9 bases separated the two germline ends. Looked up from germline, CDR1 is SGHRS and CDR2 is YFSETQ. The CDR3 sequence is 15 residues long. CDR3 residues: CASSLAGGGNQPQHF. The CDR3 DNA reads TGCGCCAGCAGCTTGGCCGGGGGAGGCAATCAGCCCCAGCATTTT.

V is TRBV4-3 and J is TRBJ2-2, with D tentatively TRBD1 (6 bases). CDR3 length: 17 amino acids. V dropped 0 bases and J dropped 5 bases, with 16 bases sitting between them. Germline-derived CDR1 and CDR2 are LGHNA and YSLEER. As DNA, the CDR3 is TGCGCCAGCAGCCAAGATTCCCCGGGACACTGGACCGGGGAGCTGTTTTTT. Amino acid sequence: CASSQDSPGHWTGELFF.